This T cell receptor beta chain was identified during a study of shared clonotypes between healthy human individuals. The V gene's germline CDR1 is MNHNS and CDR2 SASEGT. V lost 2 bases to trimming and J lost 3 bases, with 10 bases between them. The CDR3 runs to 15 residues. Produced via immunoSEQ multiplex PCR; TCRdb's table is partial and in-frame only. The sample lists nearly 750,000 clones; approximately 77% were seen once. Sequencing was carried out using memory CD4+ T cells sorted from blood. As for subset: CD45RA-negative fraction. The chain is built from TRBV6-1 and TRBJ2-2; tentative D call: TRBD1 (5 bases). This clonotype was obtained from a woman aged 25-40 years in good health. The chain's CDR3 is CASSELRADTGELFF. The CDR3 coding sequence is TGTGCCAGCAGTGAACTCAGGGCTGACACCGGGGAGCTGTTTTTT.